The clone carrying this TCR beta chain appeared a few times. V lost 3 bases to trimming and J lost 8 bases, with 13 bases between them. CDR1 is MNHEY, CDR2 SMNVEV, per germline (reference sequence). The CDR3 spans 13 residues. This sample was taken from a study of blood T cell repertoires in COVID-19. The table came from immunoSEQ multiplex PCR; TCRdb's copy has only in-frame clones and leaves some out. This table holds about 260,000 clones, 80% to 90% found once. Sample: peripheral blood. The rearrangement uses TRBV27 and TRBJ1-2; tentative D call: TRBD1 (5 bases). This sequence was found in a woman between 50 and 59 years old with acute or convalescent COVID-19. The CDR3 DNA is TGTGCCAGCAGTTTGGGGCCCGGAAGGGGCTACACCTTC. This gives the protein CASSLGPGRGYTF.